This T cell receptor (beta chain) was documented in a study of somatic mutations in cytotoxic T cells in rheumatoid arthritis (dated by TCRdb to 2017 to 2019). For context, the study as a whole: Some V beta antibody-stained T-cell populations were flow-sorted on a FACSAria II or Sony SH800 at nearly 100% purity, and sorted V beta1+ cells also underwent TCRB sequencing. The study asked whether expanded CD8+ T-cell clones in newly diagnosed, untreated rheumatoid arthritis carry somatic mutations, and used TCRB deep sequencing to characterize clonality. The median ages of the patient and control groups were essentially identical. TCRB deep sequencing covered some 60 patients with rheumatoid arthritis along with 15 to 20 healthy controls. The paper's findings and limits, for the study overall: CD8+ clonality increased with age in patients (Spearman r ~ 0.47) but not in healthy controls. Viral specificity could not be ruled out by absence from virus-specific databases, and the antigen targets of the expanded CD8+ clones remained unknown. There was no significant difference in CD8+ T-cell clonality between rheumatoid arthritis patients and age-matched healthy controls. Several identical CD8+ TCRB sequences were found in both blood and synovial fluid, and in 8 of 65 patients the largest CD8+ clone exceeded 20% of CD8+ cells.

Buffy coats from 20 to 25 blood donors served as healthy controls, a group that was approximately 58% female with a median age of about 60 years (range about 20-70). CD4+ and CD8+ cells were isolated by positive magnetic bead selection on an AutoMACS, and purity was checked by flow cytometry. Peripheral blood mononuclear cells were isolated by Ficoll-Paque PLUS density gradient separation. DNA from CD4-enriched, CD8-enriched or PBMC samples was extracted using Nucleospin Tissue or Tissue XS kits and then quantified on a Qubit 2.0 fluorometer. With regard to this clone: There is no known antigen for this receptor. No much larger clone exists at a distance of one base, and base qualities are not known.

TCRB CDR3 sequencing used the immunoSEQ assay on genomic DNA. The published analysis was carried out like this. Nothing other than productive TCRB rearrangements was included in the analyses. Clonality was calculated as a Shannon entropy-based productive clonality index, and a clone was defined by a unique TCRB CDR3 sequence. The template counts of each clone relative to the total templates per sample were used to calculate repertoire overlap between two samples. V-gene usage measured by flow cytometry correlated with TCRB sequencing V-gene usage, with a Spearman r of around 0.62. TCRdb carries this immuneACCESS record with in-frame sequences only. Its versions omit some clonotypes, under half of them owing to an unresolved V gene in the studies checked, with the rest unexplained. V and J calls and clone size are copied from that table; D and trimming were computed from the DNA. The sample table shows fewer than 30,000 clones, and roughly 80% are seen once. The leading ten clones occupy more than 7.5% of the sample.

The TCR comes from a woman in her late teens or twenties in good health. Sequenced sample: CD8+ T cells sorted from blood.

The CDR3 reads as follows: CASRATTGRAPTLAKNIQYF. The DNA reads as follows: TGTGCCAGCAGGGCGACGACAGGCAGGGCCCCGACCTTAGCCAAAAACATTCAGTACTTC. The chain links TRBV2 with TRBJ2-4, and TRBD1 may be the D gene, going by 6 matching bases. A distance of 27 bases separates the germline ends of V and J, which lose 6 bases and 0 bases respectively. Measured from the cysteine to the phenylalanine, the CDR3 is 20 residues long. The DNA shown is the 60-base CDR3, in frame from base 1. Looking up the germline V gene yields CDR1 SNHLY and CDR2 FYNNEI.